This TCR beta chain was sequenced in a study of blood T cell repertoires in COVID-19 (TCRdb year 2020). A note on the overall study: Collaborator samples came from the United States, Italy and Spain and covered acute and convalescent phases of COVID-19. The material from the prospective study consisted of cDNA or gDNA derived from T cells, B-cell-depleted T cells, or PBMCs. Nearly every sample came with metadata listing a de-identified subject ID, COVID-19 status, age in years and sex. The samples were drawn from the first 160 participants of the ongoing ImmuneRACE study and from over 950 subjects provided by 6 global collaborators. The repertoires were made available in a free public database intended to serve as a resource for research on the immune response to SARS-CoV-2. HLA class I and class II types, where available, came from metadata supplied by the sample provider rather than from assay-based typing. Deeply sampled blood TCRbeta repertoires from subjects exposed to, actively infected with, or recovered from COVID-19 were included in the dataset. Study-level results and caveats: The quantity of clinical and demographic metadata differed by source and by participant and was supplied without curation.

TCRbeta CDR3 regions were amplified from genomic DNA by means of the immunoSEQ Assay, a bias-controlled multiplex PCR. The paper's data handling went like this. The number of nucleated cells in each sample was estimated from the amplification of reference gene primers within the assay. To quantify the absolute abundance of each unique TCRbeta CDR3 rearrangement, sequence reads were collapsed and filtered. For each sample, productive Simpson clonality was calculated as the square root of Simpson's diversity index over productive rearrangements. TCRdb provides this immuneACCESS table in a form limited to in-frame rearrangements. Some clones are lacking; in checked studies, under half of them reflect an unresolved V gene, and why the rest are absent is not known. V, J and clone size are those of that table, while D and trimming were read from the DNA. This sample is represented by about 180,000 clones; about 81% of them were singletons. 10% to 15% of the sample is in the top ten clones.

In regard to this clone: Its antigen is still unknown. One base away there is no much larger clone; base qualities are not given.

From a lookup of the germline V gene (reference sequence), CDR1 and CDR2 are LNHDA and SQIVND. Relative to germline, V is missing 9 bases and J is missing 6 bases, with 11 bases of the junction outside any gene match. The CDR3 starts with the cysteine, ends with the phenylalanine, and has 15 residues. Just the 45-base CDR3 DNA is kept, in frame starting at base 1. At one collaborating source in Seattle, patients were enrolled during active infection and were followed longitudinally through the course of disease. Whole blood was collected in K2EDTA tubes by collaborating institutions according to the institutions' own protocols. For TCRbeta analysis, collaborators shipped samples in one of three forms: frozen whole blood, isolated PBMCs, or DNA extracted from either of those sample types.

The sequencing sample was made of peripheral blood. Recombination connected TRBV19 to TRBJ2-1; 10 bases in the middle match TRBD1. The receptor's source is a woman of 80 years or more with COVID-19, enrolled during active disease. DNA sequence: TGTGCCAGCAGACCCCGGGACAGGGGTGGCAATGAGCAGTTCTTC. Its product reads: CASRPRDRGGNEQFF.